These T cell receptor beta chains were read from a single sample in a study of OX40 agonist ivuxolimab in advanced cancers. The data were produced by immunoSEQ multiplex PCR, yet TCRdb's version contains in-frame clones alone and is incomplete. The repertoire holds 55,000 to 85,000 clones, around 90% seen once, with 1.3% in the top ten. Sample: CD4+ or CD8+ T cells sorted from blood, taken in a trial of the OX40 agonist ivuxolimab. The receptor source for this set is an adult with an advanced solid tumor such as melanoma, head and neck, liver or kidney cancer. Both conserved end residues are part of each CDR3. Each record gives: CDR3 length, V gene, clone size, J gene, D gene, CDR3 protein, CDR3 DNA. D genes are given only for firm matches. Size is stated for part of the rows, as once, few or many counts, or as a class when the clone is expanded.

11	TRBV5-1	few	TRBJ2-7	NA	CASRDSYLQYF	TGCGCCAGCAGGGACAGCTATTTGCAGTACTTC
15	TRBV6-6	once	TRBJ2-7	NA	CASVSPGPLGHEQYF	TGTGCCAGCGTGTCACCGGGACCACTGGGTCACGAGCAGTACTTC
13	TRBV7-2	NA	TRBJ2-7	NA	CASSRTQGYEQYF	TGTGCCAGCAGCCGAACCCAGGGCTACGAGCAGTACTTC
16	TRBV5-8	once	TRBJ1-4	TRBD1	CASSSTGVATNEKLFF	TGTGCCAGCAGCTCGACAGGGGTAGCAACTAATGAAAAACTGTTTTTT
17	TRBV14	few	TRBJ1-6	NA	CASSQQRGGALWSPLHF	TGTGCCAGCAGCCAACAGAGGGGGGGTGCCCTATGGTCACCCCTCCACTTT
14	TRBV11-3	NA	TRBJ2-2	NA	CASSYDTFTGELFF	TGTGCCAGCAGTTACGACACATTCACCGGGGAGCTGTTTTTT
18	TRBV5-1	NA	TRBJ1-1	TRBD1	CASSLGVIRQGRNTEAFF	TGCGCCAGCAGCTTGGGGGTGATCCGACAGGGGAGGAACACTGAAGCTTTCTTT
13	TRBV4-1	NA	TRBJ2-7	TRBD2	CASSQGTIYEQYF	TGCGCCAGCAGCCAGGGGACTATCTACGAGCAGTACTTC
14	TRBV10-3	once	TRBJ1-5	NA	CAISGDWSDQPQHF	TGTGCCATCAGTGGCGACTGGAGCGACCAGCCCCAGCATTTT
15	TRBV18	NA	TRBJ1-3	NA	CASSPSSDSGNTIYF	TGTGCCAGCTCGCCCTCGAGCGACTCTGGAAACACCATATATTTT